This T cell receptor beta chain was obtained from a study of shared clonotypes between healthy human individuals (dated by TCRdb to the early 2020s). For context, the study as a whole: The cohort comprised two women and a few men aged 18 to 49 years. For each donor, CD4 naive and CD4 memory were each run on three plates, CD8 naive on two plates, and CD8 memory on one plate. To estimate repertoire size and how much clonotype sharing occurs between individuals, the study deeply sequenced the blood TCR repertoires of five healthy adults. To increase sequencing depth and limit assay-specific biases, different laboratories used diverse techniques to prepare libraries and sequence TCR repertoires. Per donor, leukapheresis produced somewhere between about 0.8 and 9 billion PBMCs. Results and caveats for the whole study, not just this receptor: Sampling was limited to blood, and TCR repertoires in tissue likely differ from TCR repertoires in blood. Rarefaction of sorted-subset datasets indicated incomplete sequencing despite the large sequencing depth. Across a handful of donors, approximately 5% of naive CD4, roughly 3.5% of naive CD8, 2.3% of memory CD4, and roughly 0.4% of memory CD8 clonotypes were shared. Higher generation probabilities were observed for clonotypes shared by all four sorted-subset donors than for non-shared clonotypes. The genetic and exposure-history diversity represented was limited by the small number of donors. Based on pairwise subsampling, the degree of clonotype sharing among donors was expected to be affected by sequencing depth. Naive subsets generally had larger estimated clonotype richness than memory subsets.

Its CDR3 holds 11 amino acids, cysteine through phenylalanine. Here the CDR3 DNA is all that survives: 33 bases in frame from base 1. V sheds 3 bases and J sheds 3 bases, leaving 3 bases between their ends. Sequences MDHEN (CDR1) and SYDVKM (CDR2) are obtained from the germline V gene. Donors were healthy HIV-negative adults with no recently reported acute infections or vaccinations. Every donor was a Caucasian adult residing in Nashville, Tennessee, USA. Magnetic negative selection was used to enrich CD4+ T cells, after which naive cells were positively selected on CD45RA and the negative fraction became the memory subset. Blood was obtained by leukapheresis, after which PBMCs were separated by Ficoll-Histopaque density gradient centrifugation and cryopreserved in liquid nitrogen vapor phase. Analytical flow cytometry was used to check the purity and quantity of every magnetically sorted T cell population. Each sorted fraction had its genomic DNA isolated and then quantified by UV absorbance on a Nanodrop 2000c.

Using the deep immunoSEQ assay, TCR CDR3 regions were amplified from genomic DNA by multiplex PCR. Extracted genomic DNA from each cell subset was spread evenly across all wells of several immunoSEQ 96-well plates, with each plate serving as a replicate. For sorted subsets, each replicate PCR was loaded with around 220 ng genomic DNA, equivalent to 25,000 to 30,000 T cell genomes. Purified libraries were measured with a Qubit 3.0 fluorometer, size-checked on a Bioanalyzer 2100, and measured again with the KAPA Library Quantification kit. Each immunoSEQ 96-well plate was sequenced on its own single-read 150-cycle Illumina NextSeq 550 flow cell. As for how the authors treated the data: Because the immunoSEQ output held only junctional sequences and lacked quality scores, the filtering could not match the filtering applied to full-length reads. Sequences were annotated with PyIR, a Python wrapper for IgBLAST v1.9, and V/J genes and CDR3 were assigned using IMGT germline references. Any read was removed if the V/J assignment was weak (E-value above 1e-6), the CDR3 was missing, or the read contained stop codons, out-of-frame junctions, or ambiguous translated residues. V3J clonotypes were defined by identical inferred V gene, J gene, and CDR3 amino acid sequence. To compute the percentage overlap between repertoires, the number of shared unique clonotypes was divided by the size of the smaller repertoire. Repertoire richness was assessed with RTK rarefaction, the Chao1 estimator, and Recon v2.1 estimates of unobserved clonotypes. OLGA was used to compute generation probabilities for all TCRbeta clonotypes that the gDNA method yielded from a handful of donors. The table comes from immuneACCESS by way of TCRdb, which keeps in-frame sequences with V and J called. Part of the clones is missing from these tables; in studies checked, under half for an unresolved V gene and the rest for unknown reasons. V and J calls and clone size are given by that table; D and trimming were obtained from the DNA. For this sample the table gives under 650,000 clones, of which almost 97% were detected only once. The ten largest clones take up approximately 0.06% of the sample.

As regards this clone: The target of this receptor is not known. The record has no base qualities; no much larger clone is one base away. At the DNA level, this CDR3 is encoded by other sequences in the same sample as well.

Recombination joined TRBV28 with TRBJ2-7; there is no confident call for the D gene. The material sequenced was naive CD4+ T cells sorted from blood. Sample cell subset or site, as interpreted from the label and publication: CD45RA+ positively selected. This TCR was recovered from a woman in her twenties or thirties in good health. The CDR3 has the sequence CASSFFYEQYF. The DNA sequence is as follows: TGTGCCAGCAGTTTTTTCTACGAGCAGTACTTC.